The entry below describes one T cell receptor (beta chain). This specimen belongs to a study of blood T cells in healthy people across ages. Study as a whole: The capture of about one barcoded beta molecule per two T cells was achieved by template switching.

Alongside a J-beta primer mix, a sample-barcoded 5' primer served in a second PCR lasting roughly 7 to 11 cycles. MiXCR was run by TCRdb on the 5' RACE reads, yielding one entry per CDR3 protein. The table lists about 640,000 distinct CDR3 sequences, approximately 30% of them singletons. Germline V gives CDR1 SGHTA, CDR2 FQGTGA. This CDR3 has 13 residues. The gene calls are TRBV7-3 and TRBJ2-7; D remains unclear. The J call may not be correct, given that the DNA end is closer to TRBJ2-5. The TCR comes from an elderly woman in good health. What was sequenced was blood. As DNA, the CDR3 is TGTGCCAGCAGCTTATGGAGCTGGGGGACCCAGTACTTC. Translating it yields CASSLWSWGTQYF.